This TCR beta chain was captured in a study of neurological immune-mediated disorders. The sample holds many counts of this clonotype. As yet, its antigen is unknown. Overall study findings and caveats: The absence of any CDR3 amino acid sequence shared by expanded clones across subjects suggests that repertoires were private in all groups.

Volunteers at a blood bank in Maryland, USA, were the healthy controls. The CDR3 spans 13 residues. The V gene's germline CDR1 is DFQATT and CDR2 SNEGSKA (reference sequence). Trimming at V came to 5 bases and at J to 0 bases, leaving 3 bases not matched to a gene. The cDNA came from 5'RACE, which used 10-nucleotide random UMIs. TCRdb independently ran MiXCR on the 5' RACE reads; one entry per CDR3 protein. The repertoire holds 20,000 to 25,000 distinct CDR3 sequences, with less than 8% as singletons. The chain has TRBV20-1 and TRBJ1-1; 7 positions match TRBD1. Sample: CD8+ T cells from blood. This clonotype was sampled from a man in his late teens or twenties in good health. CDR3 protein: CSAWDRMNTEAFF. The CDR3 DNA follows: TGCAGTGCTTGGGACAGAATGAACACTGAAGCTTTCTTT.